This TCR beta chain was documented in a study of cytotoxic CD8 clonotypes in ibrutinib-treated CLL. Findings and caveats of the study: The clonality went up when patients responded to ibrutinib and dropped back toward baseline at progression. Under treatment, the uncommon public clonotypes either contracted or remained stable. Baseline-level clonality went beyond age-matched healthy donors and moved in step with circulating CD8+ T-cell counts.

The method was immunoSEQ multiplex PCR; TCRdb's version includes in-frame clones alone and lacks a portion of them. Of roughly 180,000 clones in the sample, 72% are singletons; the top ten hold roughly 13%. As concerns this clone: Its antigen is unknown.

Between the trimmed V and J ends, which lost 5 bases and 0 bases, there was a span of 14 bases. The CDR3 extends over 15 amino acids. CDR1 and CDR2 (germline): GTSNPN, SVGIG (reference sequence). The source material was PBMCs, sampled after 24 months of ibrutinib treatment. The TCR sequence derives from a human donor with chronic lymphocytic leukemia. This chain links TRBV30 with TRBJ2-4; the D is unclear. The CDR3 DNA is TGTGCCTGGGACAAGGGTATAGTAGCCAAAAACATTCAGTACTTC. Amino acid sequence: CAWDKGIVAKNIQYF.